Described below is a single T cell receptor (beta chain) sequence and its context. Sequencing was performed with immunoSEQ multiplex PCR; in TCRdb, only in-frame clones are kept and a portion is missing. Altogether around 2.1 million clones are present, more than 85% being singletons, with the ten largest covering more than 1.5%. This sample was included in a study of shared clonotypes between healthy human individuals. CD8 cells regarded as naive lacked CD45RO, were positively chosen for CCR7, and omitted terminally differentiated effector memory CD45RA+ cells. Donors, without exception, were Caucasian adults residing in Nashville, Tennessee. The CDR3 runs to 14 residues. The V end was cut by 3 bases, the J end by 0 bases, with 9 bases between. CDR1 LNHDA and CDR2 SQIVND come from the germline V gene (reference sequence).

What was sequenced was naive CD8+ T cells from PBMCs. This receptor was obtained from a young man in good health. Some clones in this sample may be carry-over from other donors' samples. The V call is TRBV19, the J call TRBJ2-7; no reliable D call. CDR3 amino acids: CASSIDTTSYEQYF. As DNA, the CDR3 is TGTGCCAGTAGTATCGATACTACCTCCTACGAGCAGTACTTC.